A selection of T cell receptor beta chains follows, all from one sample in a study of OX40 agonist ivuxolimab in advanced cancers. Profiled with immunoSEQ multiplex PCR; TCRdb holds only in-frame clones, not every one. This table has about 74,000 clones, approximately 85% appearing once. This sample comprised CD4+ or CD8+ T cells sorted from blood, obtained in a trial of the OX40 agonist ivuxolimab. These receptors were taken from an adult with an advanced solid tumor such as melanoma, head and neck, liver or kidney cancer. Both conserved end residues are part of each CDR3. A D gene is named only where the DNA matches it firmly. Not every row has a clone size; where given, it reads once, few, many or a size class.

J gene,D gene,V gene,clone size,CDR3 protein,CDR3 DNA
TRBJ1-1,NA,TRBV5-1,NA,CASSLGQGLAEAFF,TGCGCCAGCAGCTTGGGTCAGGGATTGGCTGAAGCTTTCTTT
TRBJ2-3,TRBD2,TRBV30,NA,CAWSNGGATDTQYF,TGTGCCTGGAGTAACGGGGGGGCGACAGATACGCAGTATTTT
TRBJ1-2,NA,TRBV2,NA,CASRDTLYGYTF,TGTGCCAGCCGGGACACCCTCTATGGCTACACCTTC
TRBJ1-1,NA,TRBV30,NA,CAWSQGTGRNTEAFF,TGTGCCTGGAGCCAAGGAACAGGCCGAAACACTGAAGCTTTCTTT
TRBJ2-5,NA,TRBV19,NA,CASKGAGATREEQYF,TGTGCCAGTAAGGGGGCCGGGGCCACTAGGGAGGAGCAGTACTTC
TRBJ2-1,TRBD1,TRBV29-1,NA,CSVGTEQFF,TGCAGCGTCGGGACAGAACAGTTCTTC
TRBJ1-6,NA,TRBV5-1,once,CASSYRDLDSPLHF,TGCGCCAGCAGCTACCGGGACCTAGATTCACCCCTCCACTTT
TRBJ1-5,NA,TRBV5-1,NA,CASSLEGFNQPQHF,TGCGCCAGCAGCCTCGAGGGGTTCAATCAGCCCCAGCATTTT
TRBJ1-3,NA,TRBV19,few,CASNPGAQNTIYF,TGTGCCAGTAACCCAGGAGCCCAAAACACCATATATTTT
TRBJ2-3,TRBD1,TRBV6-5,NA,CASSYSSQGADTQYF,TGTGCCAGCAGTTACTCGAGTCAGGGGGCAGATACGCAGTATTTT
TRBJ1-5,TRBD1,TRBV29-1,NA,CSVLTGGNQPQHF,TGCAGCGTTTTGACAGGGGGCAATCAGCCCCAGCATTTT
TRBJ2-3,TRBD2,TRBV18,NA,CASHLGLAGTDTQYF,TGTGCCAGCCATCTAGGACTAGCGGGAACAGATACGCAGTATTTT
TRBJ2-1,TRBD1,TRBV6-1,NA,CARVPGQAHNEQFF,TGTGCCAGGGTTCCGGGACAGGCCCACAATGAGCAGTTCTTC
TRBJ2-7,NA,TRBV30,NA,CAWRSRGRTYEQYF,TGTGCCTGGAGGTCTAGGGGTCGAACCTACGAGCAGTACTTC
TRBJ1-1,NA,TRBV6-5,NA,CASSFGQRVTEAFF,TGTGCCAGCAGTTTTGGTCAGCGAGTCACTGAAGCTTTCTTT
TRBJ1-2,NA,TRBV5-5,NA,CASSLSPWPQAMHYGYTF,TGTGCCAGCAGCCTTTCCCCCTGGCCACAGGCGATGCACTATGGCTACACCTTC
TRBJ1-5,NA,TRBV4-1,NA,CASSHPQGLQPQHF,TGCGCCAGCAGCCACCCACAGGGCTTGCAGCCCCAGCATTTT
TRBJ2-1,NA,TRBV7-6,NA,CASSLTTNEQFF,TGTGCCAGCAGCTTGACCACAAATGAGCAGTTCTTC
TRBJ2-3,NA,TRBV7-9,few,CASSLPGTAHSYF,TGTGCCAGCAGCTTACCCGGGACGGCCCATAGTTATTTT
TRBJ2-1,NA,TRBV2,NA,CASRPWTDEQFF,TGTGCCAGCAGGCCCTGGACTGATGAGCAGTTCTTC
TRBJ1-2,NA,TRBV30,NA,CAWGGQGRYTF,TGTGCCTGGGGGGGTCAGGGGCGCTACACCTTC
TRBJ2-3,TRBD2,TRBV11-3,once,CASSLGGTSGYTDTQYF,TGTGCCAGCAGCTTAGGTGGGACTAGCGGGTACACAGATACGCAGTATTTT
TRBJ2-5,TRBD2,TRBV4-1,NA,CASSQSGGVWETQYF,TGCGCCAGCAGCCAGTCGGGGGGGGTATGGGAGACCCAGTACTTC
TRBJ2-7,NA,TRBV19,NA,CASSPSGRNEQYF,TGTGCCAGTAGTCCTTCGGGCCGGAACGAGCAGTACTTC
TRBJ2-3,NA,TRBV4-2,NA,CASSSGGSGAALDTQYF,TGTGCCAGCAGCTCAGGAGGGTCGGGAGCGGCCCTAGATACGCAGTATTTT
TRBJ2-3,TRBD2,TRBV7-9,NA,CASSPSSGTTDTQYF,TGTGCCAGCAGCCCTTCTAGCGGCACCACAGATACGCAGTATTTT
TRBJ1-2,NA,TRBV18,NA,CASSPPGRLYYGYTF,TGTGCCAGCTCACCACCGGGCAGACTATACTATGGCTACACCTTC
TRBJ1-2,NA,TRBV6-1,NA,CASSEGGLRIRGYTF,TGTGCCAGCAGTGAAGGAGGCCTTCGAATTCGAGGCTACACCTTC
TRBJ2-3,NA,TRBV7-9,NA,CASSLGLSQRTDTQYF,TGTGCCAGCAGCTTAGGCCTATCCCAACGCACAGATACGCAGTATTTT
TRBJ2-7,NA,TRBV5-1,once,CASSPGHSLRYEQYF,TGCGCCAGCAGCCCGGGACATTCGCTTCGGTACGAGCAGTACTTC
TRBJ2-2,NA,TRBV5-1,NA,CASRFDTGELFF,TGCGCCAGCAGATTCGACACCGGGGAGCTGTTTTTT
TRBJ2-3,TRBD2,TRBV4-3,NA,CASSLGLAGRTDTQYF,TGCGCCAGCAGCCTGGGACTAGCGGGAAGGACAGATACGCAGTATTTT
TRBJ1-1,NA,TRBV30,few,CAWSVQEGWNTEAFF,TGTGCCTGGAGTGTTCAGGAGGGGTGGAACACTGAAGCTTTCTTT
TRBJ2-2,TRBD1,TRBV5-1,once,CASSLTGDGELFF,TGCGCCAGCAGCTTGACAGGGGACGGGGAGCTGTTTTTT
TRBJ1-6,NA,TRBV11-2,NA,CASRTGHLNSPLHF,TGTGCCAGCAGGACGGGACACCTCAATTCACCCCTCCACTTT
TRBJ2-1,TRBD2,TRBV11-3,NA,CASSRSGARINEQFF,TGTGCCAGCAGCCGGAGCGGGGCTCGGATCAATGAGCAGTTCTTC
TRBJ1-2,NA,TRBV2,NA,CASRGREDFDYGYTF,TGTGCCAGCAGGGGGAGGGAGGATTTCGACTATGGCTACACCTTC
TRBJ1-1,NA,TRBV5-1,NA,CASSLGGLNTEAFF,TGCGCCAGCAGCTTGGGGGGGCTGAACACTGAAGCTTTCTTT
TRBJ1-6,NA,TRBV6-5,NA,CASSYTLGEYNSPLHF,TGTGCCAGCAGTTACACTCTTGGGGAGTATAATTCACCCCTCCACTTT
TRBJ2-7,NA,TRBV7-9,NA,CASSPTGRHEQYF,TGTGCCAGCAGCCCTACAGGGCGCCACGAGCAGTACTTC
TRBJ1-2,NA,TRBV6-6,NA,CASSQGNYGYTF,TGTGCCAGCAGTCAGGGGAACTATGGCTACACCTTC
TRBJ1-2,NA,TRBV7-9,NA,CASSLMEKGYTF,TGTGCCAGCAGCTTAATGGAAAAGGGCTACACCTTC
TRBJ2-2,TRBD2,TRBV7-2,NA,CASSLGTSGTGELFF,TGTGCCAGCAGCCTCGGGACTAGCGGGACCGGGGAGCTGTTTTTT
TRBJ2-3,NA,TRBV5-4,NA,CASSLSDTQYF,TGTGCCAGCAGCTTATCAGATACGCAGTATTTT
TRBJ2-3,NA,TRBV7-2,NA,CASSSRERDTQYF,TGTGCCAGCAGCTCGAGGGAAAGGGATACGCAGTATTTT
TRBJ2-1,NA,TRBV29-1,NA,CSVEDRRNEQFF,TGCAGCGTTGAAGATCGGCGCAATGAGCAGTTCTTC
TRBJ1-6,TRBD1,TRBV30,NA,CAWSPPDRGDNSPLHF,TGTGCCTGGAGTCCACCCGACAGGGGGGATAATTCACCCCTCCACTTT
TRBJ1-1,NA,TRBV2,medium-sized,CASKIAVTEAFF,TGTGCCAGCAAAATAGCTGTCACTGAAGCTTTCTTT
TRBJ1-2,NA,TRBV30,NA,CACIPRGYLWGYTF,TGTGCCTGCATCCCGAGGGGGTACTTATGGGGCTACACCTTC
TRBJ1-4,NA,TRBV6-1,NA,CASRSSNEKLFF,TGTGCCAGCAGGAGTAGTAATGAAAAACTGTTTTTT
TRBJ1-1,NA,TRBV6-5,NA,CASTDSGGRNTEAFF,TGTGCCAGCACCGATTCGGGGGGGCGAAACACTGAAGCTTTCTTT